One and the same sample provided the 12 T cell receptor beta chains below, sequenced in a study of blood T cell repertoires in COVID-19. Sequencing used immunoSEQ multiplex PCR; TCRdb keeps in-frame clones, though not all of them. Of some 42,000 clones listed, around 90% are singletons. Source material: peripheral blood. All receptors derive from a human donor in a cohort sampled during active COVID-19.

The gene calls are TRBV4-3 and TRBJ1-1; 8 bases are shared with TRBD1. This CDR3 contains 21 residues. Trimming removed 0 bases from V and 5 bases from J; junction bases left unmatched: 23. Germline CDR1 is LGHNA and CDR2 is YSLEER. CDR3 sequence reads: CASSQDRSARQGADKGTEAFF. CDR3 coding DNA: TGCGCCAGCAGCCAAGATCGTTCCGCGAGGCAGGGGGCCGACAAAGGGACTGAAGCTTTCTTT.

This chain connects TRBV6-2 or TRBV6-3 to TRBJ2-7; D might be TRBD2 (6 bases). From germline, CDR1 is MNHEY and CDR2 SVGEGT. V was pared by 1 base and J by 2 bases, with 18 bases between. The CDR3 spans 17 residues. The CDR3: CASSYYPGGRNTYEQYF. CDR3 in DNA: TGTGCCAGCAGTTACTACCCCGGGGGACGGAATACCTACGAGCAGTACTTC.

The chain uses TRBV7-8 and TRBJ2-7, with 9 positions matching TRBD2. This CDR3 comprises 15 residues. After removal of 1 base from V and 2 bases from J, the junction contained 3 bases not matched to a gene. Germline-derived CDR1 and CDR2 are SGHVS and FQNEAQ. CDR3 in amino acids: CASSLESSGAYEQYF. Here the CDR3 DNA reads TGTGCCAGCAGCTTAGAGTCTAGCGGGGCCTACGAGCAGTACTTC.

The chain uses TRBV19 and TRBJ2-7; no firm D call. The CDR3 runs to 14 residues. Trimming pared 5 bases from V and 1 base from J, leaving 12 bases between. Germline lookup yields CDR1 LNHDA and CDR2 SQIVND (reference sequence). The CDR3 spells CASSPSPGSYEQYF. The CDR3 region has the DNA TGTGCCAGTAGTCCCTCCCCCGGGTCCTACGAGCAGTACTTC.

The rearrangement joins TRBV6-2 or TRBV6-3 to TRBJ1-1; weak D call: TRBD1 (6 bases). Germline lookup yields CDR1 MNHEY and CDR2 SVGEGT. The CDR3 contains 17 residues. V dropped 4 bases and J dropped 0 bases, with 18 bases sitting between them. CDR3 sequence: CASSSLTGQLMNTEAFF. CDR3 DNA: TGTGCCAGCAGTTCCCTGACAGGACAACTTATGAACACTGAAGCTTTCTTT.

The chain couples TRBV4-3 to TRBJ2-7, with 11 bases aligning to TRBD2. V dropped 4 bases and J dropped 3; count of bases not matched to a gene: 5. CDR1 is LGHNA, CDR2 YSLEER, per germline. The CDR3 is 15 residues long. CDR3 nucleotides: TGCGCCAGCAGCCGCCGACTAGCGGGGAACTACGAGCAGTACTTC. Translation gives CASSRRLAGNYEQYF.

The chain couples TRBV5-6 to TRBJ2-5; possibly TRBD1 for D (5 bases). Trimming left V 3 bases short and J 1 base short, with 13 bases between. CDR3 length: 15 amino acids. Germline lookup yields CDR1 SGHDT and CDR2 YYEEEE. The CDR3 nucleotides read TGTGCCAGCAGCTCATTAGACAGAGGCCAAGAGACCCAGTACTTC. Translation: CASSSLDRGQETQYF.

The chain links TRBV19 to TRBJ1-1; D remains ambiguous. V was cut by 4 bases and J by 0 bases, with 21 bases left in between. Germline V gene data show CDR1 as LNHDA and CDR2 as SQIVND (reference sequence). There are 18 residues in the CDR3. This chain's CDR3 is CASSKGLARAAVNTEAFF. DNA of the CDR3: TGTGCCAGTAGTAAGGGTCTCGCGAGGGCGGCGGTGAACACTGAAGCTTTCTTT. Filled out from reference TRBV19 and TRBJ1-1, the complete variable domain reads DGGITQSPKYLFRKEGQNVTLSCEQNLNHDAMYWYRQDPGQGLRLIYYSQIVNDFQKGDIAEGYSVSREKKESFPLTVTSAQKNPTAFYLCASSKGLARAAVNTEAFFGQGTRLTVV.

V is TRBV12-3 or TRBV12-4 and J is TRBJ1-3; D is undetermined. Trimming pared 7 bases from V and 0 bases from J, leaving 7 bases between. This CDR3 is built from 13 residues. The CDR3 DNA sequence: TGTGCCAGCACCGTCTCCTCTGGAAACACCATATATTTT. Translating it yields CASTVSSGNTIYF.

The chain links TRBV6-6 to TRBJ1-5; possible D gene TRBD1, 6 bases. The ends were cut back, 5 bases at V and 1 base at J, with 12 bases in the middle. CDR1 MNHNY and CDR2 SVGAGI come from the germline V gene (reference sequence). This CDR3 contains 15 residues. CDR3 protein: CASSLTGTSNQPQHF. CDR3 DNA: TGTGCCAGCAGTCTAACCGGGACAAGCAATCAGCCCCAGCATTTT.

V and J are TRBV29-1 and TRBJ1-1, with 7 bases fitting TRBD1. Trimming cost V 3 bases and J 4 bases; bases outside gene matches: 5. Germline CDR1 is SQVTM and CDR2 is ANQGSEA. The CDR3 length is 13 residues. The CDR3 reads CSVETGIGTEAFF. CDR3 nucleotide sequence: TGCAGCGTTGAGACAGGGATTGGCACTGAAGCTTTCTTT.

The J gene is TRBJ1-1, the V gene TRBV10-3; D ambiguous. The V gene lost 6 bases and the J gene lost 5 bases, with 19 bases spanning the gap. The CDR3 consists of 15 residues. Germline V lookup: CDR1 ENHRY, CDR2 SYGVKD. CDR3 amino acids: CAIRDPGEFGTEAFF. CDR3 nucleotides: TGTGCCATCAGAGACCCGGGAGAATTTGGGACTGAAGCTTTCTTT.